This passage covers 21 T cell receptor beta chains from one sample sequenced in a study of OX40 agonist ivuxolimab in advanced cancers. TCRdb keeps only in-frame clones here, not all; method: immunoSEQ multiplex PCR. The data show about 60,000 clones, about 90% seen once. The specimen comprised CD4+ or CD8+ T cells sorted from blood, sampled in a trial of the OX40 agonist ivuxolimab. These receptor sequences come from an adult with an advanced solid tumor such as melanoma, head and neck, liver or kidney cancer.

This clone was observed once. The chain joins TRBV29-1 to TRBJ2-2; 7 bases are shared with TRBD1. The CDR3 has 14 residues. Germline assignment: CDR1 SQVTM and CDR2 ANQGSEA. V gave up 6 bases and J gave up 1 base; unmatched junction bases: 5. The CDR3 sequence: CSVGRTGNTGELFF. The CDR3 bases are TGCAGCGTGGGCAGGACAGGGAACACCGGGGAGCTGTTTTTT.

The chain joins TRBV9 to TRBJ2-3; TRBD2 matches at 8 bases. The CDR3 is 14 residues long. Losses at the gene ends were 4 bases for V and 6 bases for J; bases not matched to a gene: 7. Looked up from germline, CDR1 is SGDLS and CDR2 is YYNGEE. CDR3 DNA sequence: TGTGCCAGCAGCACCCGCCTAGCGGGTGATACGCAGTATTTT. Its translation is CASSTRLAGDTQYF.

This rearrangement joins TRBV15 to TRBJ2-5; 10 nucleotides agree with TRBD1. Germline CDR1 and CDR2: LNHNV and YYDKDF (reference sequence). With 3 bases clipped from V and 2 bases from J, the junction kept 6 bases outside the gene matches. This CDR3 is built from 16 residues. DNA of the CDR3: TGTGCCACCAGCAGGGGGGACAGGGGTGAACAAGAGACCCAGTACTTC. As protein: CATSRGDRGEQETQYF.

This chain links TRBV28 with TRBJ2-7; D is perhaps TRBD1 (6 bases). V was shortened by 5 bases and J by 2 bases, with 13 bases between the two germline ends. The CDR3 consists of 14 residues. Germline CDR1 reads MDHEN; CDR2 reads SYDVKM. The CDR3 sequence: CASSRGQIAYEQYF. The CDR3 DNA sequence: TGTGCCAGCAGTCGCGGACAGATAGCCTACGAGCAGTACTTC.

This chain joins TRBV7-3 and TRBJ2-5; weak D call: TRBD1 (6 bases). Trimming cost V 5 bases and J 1 base, with 17 bases left between them. Germline V lookup: CDR1 SGHTA, CDR2 FQGTGA. This CDR3 has 16 amino acids. CDR3 nucleotides: TGTGCCAGCAGCCCGAGGGGACAAACCTTCCAAGAGACCCAGTACTTC. Protein: CASSPRGQTFQETQYF.

The chain joins TRBV7-3 to TRBJ2-7; 8 nucleotides agree with TRBD2. Per the germline V gene, CDR1 is SGHTA and CDR2 is FQGTGA. CDR3 length: 15 residues. J lost 7 bases, V lost 6 bases, and 14 bases had no gene match. The CDR3, as DNA: TGTGCCAGCAGATCGGGGGGGTTGAAGTTAGAAGAGCAGTACTTC. It specifies CASRSGGLKLEEQYF. Together with reference TRBV7-3 and TRBJ2-7, the CDR3 gives the full variable domain: GAGVSQTPSNKVTEKGKYVELRCDPISGHTALYWYRQSLGQGPEFLIYFQGTGAADDSGLPNDRFFAVRPEGSVSTLKIQRTERGDSAVYLCASRSGGLKLEEQYFGPGTRLTVT.

The chain is built from TRBV6-1 and TRBJ1-5, with D possibly TRBD1 on 5 matching bases. Germline V gene sequence: CDR1 MNHNS, CDR2 SASEGT. V lost 0 bases and J 0 bases, leaving 9 bases between the germline ends. CDR3 size: 16 residues. The chain's CDR3 is CASSEAGVFSNQPQHF. DNA of the CDR3: TGTGCCAGCAGTGAAGCAGGGGTGTTTAGCAATCAGCCCCAGCATTTT.

The sample holds a few counts of this clone. The chain is built from TRBV7-9 and TRBJ2-3, with D perhaps TRBD2 (6 bases). Germline-derived CDR1 and CDR2 are SEHNR and FQNEAQ (reference sequence). CDR3 size: 12 residues. V lost 5 bases and J lost 5, with 8 bases in between. The CDR3 DNA reads TGTGCCAGCAGCCGGGACTTAGATACGCAGTATTTT. It encodes CASSRDLDTQYF.

The chain has TRBV19 and TRBJ2-5; no reliable D call. The CDR3 extends over 12 amino acids. Trimming removed 7 bases from V and 2 bases from J, with 8 bases in between. The germline CDR1 and CDR2 sequences are LNHDA and SQIVND (reference sequence). CDR3 in DNA: TGTGCCAGTAAAAACGGGCAAGAGACCCAGTACTTC. This translates into CASKNGQETQYF.

This chain uses TRBV9 with TRBJ2-7; 9 bases map to TRBD1. The trim removed 2 bases at V and 4 bases at J, leaving 7 bases unmatched. This CDR3 contains 15 residues. Germline loops: CDR1 SGDLS, CDR2 YYNGEE. The CDR3 region has the DNA TGTGCCAGCAGCGTCTCACAGGGGGCGCCGTACGAGCAGTACTTC. Its translation is CASSVSQGAPYEQYF.

This chain links TRBV14 with TRBJ2-1, with 8 bases aligning to TRBD2. V lost 3 bases and J lost 0; bases outside the gene matches: 13. Germline values: CDR1 SGHDN, CDR2 FVKESK. The CDR3 length is 19 residues. The CDR3 DNA sequence: TGTGCCAGCAGCCATCCTACTAGCGGACTGGGGGGCTCCTACAATGAGCAGTTCTTC. Amino acid sequence: CASSHPTSGLGGSYNEQFF. Full variable domain (missing parts from reference TRBV14 and TRBJ2-1): EAGVTQFPSHSVIEKGQTVTLRCDPISGHDNLYWYRRVMGKEIKFLLHFVKESKQDESGMPNNRFLAERTGGTYSTLKVQPAELEDSGVYFCASSHPTSGLGGSYNEQFFGPGTRLTVL.

J is TRBJ2-5 and V is TRBV7-2, with a possible D match to TRBD1 (5 bases). The CDR3 runs 13 residues. The germline CDR1 and CDR2 sequences are SGHTA and FQGNSA. Trimming removed 1 base from V and 5 bases from J, with 8 bases in between. CDR3 sequence: CASSLGQGETQYF. The CDR3 DNA is TGTGCCAGCAGCTTAGGCCAGGGCGAGACCCAGTACTTC.

This clone showed up just once. V gene TRBV6-5 combines with J gene TRBJ2-4; 9 nucleotides match TRBD1. Unmatched junction bases numbered 5, after V lost 6 bases and J lost 5 bases. The germline gives CDR1 MNHEY, CDR2 SVGAGI. The CDR3 has 14 amino acids. For the CDR3, the DNA is TGTGCCAGCAGGTCATGGACAGGGGAAAACATTCAGTACTTC. The encoded protein is CASRSWTGENIQYF.

This chain joins TRBV25-1 and TRBJ2-3; 7 positions agree with TRBD1. The length of the CDR3 is 18 residues. The ends lost 6 bases at V and 5 bases at J; junction bases unmatched: 20. Germline V gene data show CDR1 as MGHDK and CDR2 as SYGVNS. In DNA form, the CDR3 reads TGTGCCAGCAGAACCAGCCTTTACGACAGGGAACGGGGAGATACGCAGTATTTT. Amino acids: CASRTSLYDRERGDTQYF.

The chain employs TRBV5-6 and TRBJ1-5; 7 positions agree with TRBD1. J gave up 0 bases and V 4 bases, and 10 bases lay outside the gene matches. Per germline, CDR1 SGHDT and CDR2 YYEEEE. CDR3 length: 17 amino acids. CDR3 residues: CASSTRRTGLSNQPQHF. In DNA form, the CDR3 reads TGTGCCAGCAGCACGCGACGGACAGGACTTAGCAATCAGCCCCAGCATTTT. The complete variable domain, with remaining parts taken from reference TRBV5-6 and TRBJ1-5, reads DAGVTQSPTHLIKTRGQQVTLRCSPKSGHDTVSWYQQALGQGPQFIFQYYEEEERQRGNFPDRFSGHQFPNYSSELNVNALLLGDSALYLCASSTRRTGLSNQPQHFGDGTRLSIL.

The chain combines TRBV11-1 with TRBJ2-6; D may match TRBD1 or TRBD2 (5 bases each). V was shortened by 5 bases and J by 11 bases, with 10 bases between the two germline ends. The CDR3 totals 12 residues. Germline assignment: CDR1 SGHAT and CDR2 FQDESV (reference sequence). The CDR3: CASSARDDVLTF. The CDR3 DNA follows: TGTGCCAGCAGCGCCCGGGACGACGTCCTGACTTTC.

This chain links TRBV29-1 with TRBJ2-1; D is unclear. There are 15 residues in the CDR3. Per the germline V gene, CDR1 is SQVTM and CDR2 is ANQGSEA. V lost 8 bases, J lost 7 bases, and 24 bases lay in between. CDR3 sequence reads: CSLSGGNTLANEQFF. The CDR3 region has the DNA TGCAGCCTCTCTGGTGGCAACACCCTTGCGAATGAGCAGTTCTTC.

This chain uses TRBV5-1 with TRBJ2-3; 12 nucleotides align to TRBD2. With V trimmed by 4 bases and J by 5 bases, 8 bases remained unmatched. CDR1 and CDR2 from the germline V gene are SGHRS and YFSETQ. CDR3 length: 16 amino acids. CDR3 loop: CASSTGTSGWGDTQYF. The CDR3 bases are TGCGCCAGCAGCACAGGGACTAGCGGGTGGGGAGATACGCAGTATTTT.

The gene calls are TRBV5-1 and TRBJ2-1; D is unresolved. Trimming cost V 2 bases and J 0 bases, with 12 bases left between them. The CDR3 runs 16 residues. CDR1 is SGHRS, CDR2 YFSETQ, per germline. The CDR3 coding sequence is TGCGCCAGCAGCTTCCCCCTACAGAGCTCCTACAATGAGCAGTTCTTC. This sequence encodes CASSFPLQSSYNEQFF.

This chain connects TRBV19 to TRBJ1-2, with 7 bases matching TRBD1. The trim removed 4 bases at V and 6 bases at J, leaving 2 bases unmatched. The CDR3 covers 12 residues. The V gene's germline CDR1 is LNHDA and CDR2 SQIVND (reference sequence). The CDR3 protein is CASSKGADGYTF. For the CDR3, the DNA is TGTGCCAGTAGTAAGGGGGCCGATGGCTACACCTTC.

V and J are TRBV14 and TRBJ2-5; 10 nucleotides align to TRBD2. This CDR3 spans 16 amino acids. Germline values: CDR1 SGHDN, CDR2 FVKESK. After removal of 1 base from V and 1 base from J, the junction contained 3 bases not matched to a gene. The CDR3 loop is CASSQGSGGFQETQYF. The CDR3 DNA reads TGTGCCAGCAGCCAAGGTAGCGGGGGGTTCCAAGAGACCCAGTACTTC.